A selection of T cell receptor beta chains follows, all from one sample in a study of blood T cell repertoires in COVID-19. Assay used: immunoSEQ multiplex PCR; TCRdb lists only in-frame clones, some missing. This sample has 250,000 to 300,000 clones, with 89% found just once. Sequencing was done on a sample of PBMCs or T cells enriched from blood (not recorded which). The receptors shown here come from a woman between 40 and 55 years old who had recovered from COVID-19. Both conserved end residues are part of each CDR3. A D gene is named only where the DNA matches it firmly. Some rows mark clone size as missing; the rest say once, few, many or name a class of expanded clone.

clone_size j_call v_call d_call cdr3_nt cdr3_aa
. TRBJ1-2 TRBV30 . TGTGCCTGGAGTGCAGGGACTTCCCTCGGCTACACCTTC CAWSAGTSLGYTF
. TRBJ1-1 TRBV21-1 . TGTGCCAGCAGCAAAGGCGGGGTTTTGGACCTCAACACTGAAGCTTTCTTT CASSKGGVLDLNTEAFF
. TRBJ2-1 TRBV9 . TGTGCCAGCAGCGTAGCGTGGGTAGGGGATGAGCAGTTCTTC CASSVAWVGDEQFF
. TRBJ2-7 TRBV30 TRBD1 TGTGCCTGGAACGGTCCGGGACAGGGGGCGATGTACGAGCAGTACTTC CAWNGPGQGAMYEQYF
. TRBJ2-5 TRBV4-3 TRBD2 TGCGCCAGCAGCCACCTCCATGGGACTAGGCAAGAGACCCAGTACTTC CASSHLHGTRQETQYF
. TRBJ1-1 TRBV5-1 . TGCGCCAGCAGTGAGCTGATGAACACTGAAGCTTTCTTT CASSELMNTEAFF
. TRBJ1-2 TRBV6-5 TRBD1 TGTGCCAGCACATACTCAGGGGGCGCCCCCGATGGCTACACCTTC CASTYSGGAPDGYTF
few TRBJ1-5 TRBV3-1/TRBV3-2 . TGTGCCAGCAGCCCCACCGGCGGAGGTACCTTGGGGCCCCAGCATTTT CASSPTGGGTLGPQHF
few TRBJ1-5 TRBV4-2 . TGTGCCAGCAGCCCGAGACAGAGCAATCAGCCCCAGCATTTT CASSPRQSNQPQHF
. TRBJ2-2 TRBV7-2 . TGTGCCAGCAGCTTAAATCAGCGGACCGGGGAGCTGTTTTTT CASSLNQRTGELFF
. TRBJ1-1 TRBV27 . TGTGCCAGCAGGAGGCCGGGGAGGGGCACTGAAGCTTTCTTT CASRRPGRGTEAFF
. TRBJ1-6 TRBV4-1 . TGCGCCAGCAGCCAAGGGATGTCGGGGGGTCGTAATTCACCCCTCCACTTT CASSQGMSGGRNSPLHF
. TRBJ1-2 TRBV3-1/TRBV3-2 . TGTGCCAGCAGCCAAGGAGGGCTCTATGGCTACACCTTC CASSQGGLYGYTF
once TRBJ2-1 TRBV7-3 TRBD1 TGTGCCAGCAGCCCCACAGGGGATACCTACAATGAGCAGTTCTTC CASSPTGDTYNEQFF
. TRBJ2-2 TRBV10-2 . TGCGCCAGCAGTGAAGGGGGCACCGGGGAGCTGTTTTTT CASSEGGTGELFF
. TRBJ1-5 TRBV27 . TGTGCCAGCAGTTTCGGGTTAGCGCAGCCCCAGCATTTT CASSFGLAQPQHF
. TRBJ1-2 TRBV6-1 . TGTGCCAGCAGTGACCGAATGACAGCTAACTATGGCTACACCTTC CASSDRMTANYGYTF